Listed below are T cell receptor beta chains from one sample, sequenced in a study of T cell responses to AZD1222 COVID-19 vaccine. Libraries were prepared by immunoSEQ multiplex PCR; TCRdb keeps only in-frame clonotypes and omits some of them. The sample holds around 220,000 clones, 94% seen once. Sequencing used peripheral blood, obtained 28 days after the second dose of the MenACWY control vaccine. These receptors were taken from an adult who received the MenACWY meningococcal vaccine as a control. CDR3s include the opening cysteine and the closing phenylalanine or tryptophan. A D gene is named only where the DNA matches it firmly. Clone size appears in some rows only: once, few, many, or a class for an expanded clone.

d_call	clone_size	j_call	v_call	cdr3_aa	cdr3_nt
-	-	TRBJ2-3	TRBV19	CASSSPDTDTQYF	TGTGCCAGTAGTAGCCCCGACACAGATACGCAGTATTTT
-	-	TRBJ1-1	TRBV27	CASSFIVENTEAFF	TGTGCCAGCAGTTTCATCGTGGAAAACACTGAAGCTTTCTTT
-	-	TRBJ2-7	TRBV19	CASSSRYEQYF	TGTGCCAGTAGTAGCCGCTACGAGCAGTACTTC
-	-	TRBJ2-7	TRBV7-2	CASGGDSGSYEQYF	TGTGCCAGTGGGGGGGACAGTGGATCCTACGAGCAGTACTTC
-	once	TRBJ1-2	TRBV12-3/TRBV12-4	CASSPAGNYGYTF	TGTGCCAGCAGCCCCGCGGGTAACTATGGCTACACCTTC
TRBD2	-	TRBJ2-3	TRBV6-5	CASSHGGARTDTQYF	TGTGCCAGCAGCCACGGGGGGGCACGGACAGATACGCAGTATTTT
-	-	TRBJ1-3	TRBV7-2	CASSLHPTGGNTIYF	TGTGCCAGCAGCCTCCACCCTACAGGGGGAAACACCATATATTTT
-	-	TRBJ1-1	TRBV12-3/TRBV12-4	CASSLGFVGAFF	TGTGCCAGCAGTTTAGGATTTGTGGGAGCTTTCTTT
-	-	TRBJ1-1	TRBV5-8	CASSLSWWGEEAFF	TGTGCCAGCAGCTTGAGTTGGTGGGGGGAGGAAGCTTTCTTT
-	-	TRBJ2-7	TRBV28	CASSLVRETSEYEQYF	TGTGCCAGCAGTCTGGTTCGGGAGACGTCGGAGTACGAGCAGTACTTC
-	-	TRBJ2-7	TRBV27	CASSTGGEQYF	TGTGCCAGCAGTACCGGGGGCGAGCAGTACTTC
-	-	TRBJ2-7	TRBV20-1	CSASGIGASIYEQYF	TGCAGTGCTAGTGGTATCGGGGCGTCAATCTACGAGCAGTACTTC
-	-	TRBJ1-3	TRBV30	CAWSVLGPGSGNTIYF	TGTGCCTGGAGTGTACTGGGACCAGGGTCTGGAAACACCATATATTTT
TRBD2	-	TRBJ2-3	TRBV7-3	CASSPPRSGGRRDTQYF	TGTGCCAGCAGCCCCCCGAGGAGCGGGGGGCGGAGAGATACGCAGTATTTT
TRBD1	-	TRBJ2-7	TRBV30	CAYAGQGSYEQYF	TGTGCCTACGCGGGACAGGGTTCCTACGAGCAGTACTTC
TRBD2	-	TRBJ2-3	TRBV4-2	CASSLEGTSGGSDTQYF	TGTGCCAGCAGCCTAGAAGGGACTAGCGGGGGGTCAGATACGCAGTATTTT
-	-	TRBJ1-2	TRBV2	CASSSDGDYGYTF	TGTGCCAGCAGTTCTGACGGAGACTATGGCTACACCTTC
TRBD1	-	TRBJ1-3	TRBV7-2	CASSLNGQGNIYF	TGTGCCAGCAGCTTAAACGGACAGGGGAATATATATTTT
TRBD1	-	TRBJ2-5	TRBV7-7	CASSLHRGVGEETQYF	TGTGCCAGCAGCTTACACAGGGGCGTGGGGGAGGAGACCCAGTACTTC
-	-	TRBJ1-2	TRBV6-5	CASSYSDRWYGYTF	TGTGCCAGCAGTTACTCGGACCGCTGGTATGGCTACACCTTC
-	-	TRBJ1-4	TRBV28	CASSLSGLEKLFF	TGTGCCAGCAGTTTATCAGGACTTGAAAAACTGTTTTTT
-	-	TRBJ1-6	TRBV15	CATSRDLGGVGSPLHF	TGTGCCACCAGCAGAGATCTGGGGGGTGTAGGGTCACCCCTCCACTTT
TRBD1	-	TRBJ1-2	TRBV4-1	CASSFRTGDYGYTF	TGCGCCAGCAGCTTCCGGACAGGGGACTATGGCTACACCTTC
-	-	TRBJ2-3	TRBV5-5	CASSLERFLASTDTQYF	TGTGCCAGCAGCTTGGAACGGTTCCTTGCTAGCACAGATACGCAGTATTTT
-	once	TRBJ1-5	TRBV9	CASSAGAYNQPQHF	TGTGCCAGCAGCGCGGGAGCCTATAATCAGCCCCAGCATTTT
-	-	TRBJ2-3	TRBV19	CASSIPGAGAVDTQYF	TGTGCCAGTAGTATCCCAGGGGCGGGAGCTGTAGATACGCAGTATTTT
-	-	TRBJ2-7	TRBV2	CASSDRQGRQYF	TGTGCCAGCAGTGATCGGCAGGGCCGGCAGTACTTC
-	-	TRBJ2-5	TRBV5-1	CASSLPTGLQETQYF	TGCGCCAGCAGCTTGCCGACAGGCTTACAAGAGACCCAGTACTTC
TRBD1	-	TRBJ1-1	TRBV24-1	CATRGQGDTEAFF	TGTGCCACCAGAGGACAGGGGGACACTGAAGCTTTCTTT
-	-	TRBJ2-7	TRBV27	CASISLGTYEQYF	TGTGCCAGCATCTCACTGGGCACCTACGAGCAGTACTTC
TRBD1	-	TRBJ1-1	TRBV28	CASSLGRGRGAFF	TGTGCCAGCAGTTTAGGCAGGGGGCGAGGGGCTTTCTTT
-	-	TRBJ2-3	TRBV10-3	CATGTIKIGDTQYF	TGTGCCACCGGGACAATCAAAATAGGAGATACGCAGTATTTT
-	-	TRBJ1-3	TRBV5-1	CASSLTGSGNTIYF	TGCGCCAGCAGCTTGACCGGCTCTGGAAACACCATATATTTT
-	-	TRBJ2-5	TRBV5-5	CASSPTRRNQETQYF	TGTGCCAGCAGCCCTACCCGACGGAACCAAGAGACCCAGTACTTC
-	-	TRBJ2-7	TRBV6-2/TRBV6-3	CASSYTGGFGYEQYF	TGTGCCAGCAGTTACACTGGTGGGTTTGGCTACGAGCAGTACTTC
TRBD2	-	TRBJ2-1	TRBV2	CASSVASGSTYNEQFF	TGTGCCAGCAGTGTGGCTAGCGGGAGCACCTACAATGAGCAGTTCTTC
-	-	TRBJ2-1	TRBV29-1	CSVVQGNEQFF	TGCAGCGTGGTACAGGGCAATGAGCAGTTCTTC
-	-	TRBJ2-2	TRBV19	CASSIVGANTGELFF	TGTGCCAGTAGTATAGTAGGAGCGAACACCGGGGAGCTGTTTTTT
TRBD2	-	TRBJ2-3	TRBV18	CASSFGGGSTDTQYF	TGTGCCAGCTCTTTTGGCGGGGGAAGCACAGATACGCAGTATTTT
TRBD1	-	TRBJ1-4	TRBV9	CASSAGQGAGEKLFF	TGTGCCAGCAGCGCCGGACAGGGGGCTGGTGAAAAACTGTTTTTT
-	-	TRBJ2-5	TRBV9	CASSVGSLGVETQYF	TGTGCCAGCAGCGTGGGCAGTTTAGGGGTAGAGACCCAGTACTTC
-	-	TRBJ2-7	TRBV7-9	CASSLIAGFEQYF	TGTGCCAGCAGCTTAATTGCGGGGTTCGAGCAGTACTTC
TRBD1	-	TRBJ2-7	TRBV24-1	CATSDQGAGIYEQYF	TGTGCCACCAGTGATCAGGGGGCAGGAATCTACGAGCAGTACTTC
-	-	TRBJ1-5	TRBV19	CASSTHLTSNQPQHF	TGTGCCAGTAGTACCCACCTCACAAGCAATCAGCCCCAGCATTTT
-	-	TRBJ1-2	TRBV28	CASRATVSRGYTF	TGTGCCAGCAGAGCGACAGTCAGTCGAGGCTACACCTTC